Sequencing of this T cell receptor (beta chain) was carried out in a study of cytomegalovirus exposure and HLA in healthy donors (dated by TCRdb to about 2017). Regarding the complete study: According to an earlier analysis of around 600 of the donors, 150 million to 200 million T cells yielded 90 million to 130 million unique TCR beta sequences and approximately 300 Gb of sequence data. An early release that covered about 640 HLA-typed donors contained about 300 gigabases of sequencing data and 65 million to 100 million unique TCR sequences. Among the roughly 410 genotyped donors, approximately 82% belonged to the genetic ancestry cluster associated with self-reported Caucasian donors. The aim of the study was to test whether cataloging public T cell receptors could identify signatures of past pathogen exposure. The study used immunosequencing to profile the T cell repertoires of around 600 subjects and linked those repertoires to cytomegalovirus serostatus. A separate validation cohort of roughly 110 different subjects was used in addition to the 666-subject first cohort. The study combined high-throughput TCR immunosequencing, statistical association of individual TCRs with disease status, and machine learning to predict cytomegalovirus infection status. To study patterns of TCR occurrence, a later analysis re-analyzed previously published TCR beta repertoires from around 700 donors and added high-resolution HLA genotyping. In the later analysis, no new phenotypic data were used to find candidate immune exposures; instead, reliance was placed on TCR beta sequences and their occurrence across donors. An earlier analysis of approximately 630 of the donors applied high-throughput TCR beta sequencing to assess whether each TCR beta V gene segment acted as functional or pseudogenic. Donor age, sex, ethnicity and CMV serostatus were compiled alongside the repertoire data. A later genetic analysis took genome-wide SNP genotypes for about three fifths of the roughly 700 donors and used that subset as a discovery cohort. Every repertoire in the discovery cohort had been generated on one and the same sequencing platform. HLA typing included class I and class II loci at four-digit resolution. Typing coverage differed by locus: A, B, C, DRB1 and DQB1 were typed in about 629-630 donors, DQA1 in approximately 520, DPA1 in 606, and DPB1 in 450 to 480. Five DR-DQ haplotypes were handled as single units for association and clustering because linkage in the cohort was strong. Across around 400 genotyped donors of the cohort, an average of roughly 230,000 unique TCR beta nucleotide sequences per donor were sequenced, and around 20% of those sequences were non-productive.

The library came from the immunoSEQ multiplex PCR assay. The multiplex PCR relied on a mix of 60 forward primers for TCR Vbeta segments and 13 reverse primers for TCR Jbeta segments. The CDR3 region of rearranged TCR beta genes was amplified from genomic DNA with a multiplex PCR assay. The amplified TCR beta libraries were sequenced on the Illumina HiSeq System as 87-base-pair reads. In the paper's pipeline: A later analysis tallied 75 million to 85 million unique TCR beta chains across the 700 or so repertoires, and approximately 11 million of those chains were shared by two or more donors. To remove PCR and sequencing errors, raw reads were error-corrected and collapsed into unique sequences using a nearest-neighbor algorithm that merged closely related sequences. V, D and J gene segments were assigned by aligning CDR3 sequences to IMGT reference sequences. For a sequence to be retained, a match of at least six nucleotides was required to both a V gene segment and a J gene segment. A rearrangement counted as productive if the CDR3 had no stop codons and remained in frame with V and J, and every other rearrangement counted as non-productive. CDR3 was defined by IMGT convention, running from the second conserved V-encoded cysteine to the conserved J-encoded phenylalanine. Sequences without an unambiguous match to a single V gene segment were excluded from the earlier analysis of a few hundred of the donors. In an earlier analysis of 450 to 700 of the donors, V segments were called functional above 56.7% productive rearrangements and were called segregating when the between-donor standard deviation exceeded 5%. A statistical classification framework was built to diagnose cytomegalovirus status from the catalog of TCR beta chain sequences. V and J gene assignment, in a later analysis, came from comparing TCR nucleotide sequences with IMGT/GENE-DB human TR gene sequences. A later analysis assigned CDR3 sequences and most-parsimonious VDJ recombination scenarios with the TCRdist pipeline. In a later analysis, each TCR beta chain was defined by its CDR3 amino acid sequence together with its V-gene family, and reads without a unique V-gene family were excluded. As a way to deal with suspected cross-contamination and a sequencing artifact, a later analysis dropped 640 or so nucleotide sequences that were highly shared and had low generation probability. A later analysis calculated a clonal expansion index for each public chain from normalized within-repertoire ranks of inferred template counts. In a later analysis, generation probabilities were computed using a VDJ recombination model fitted to out-of-frame rearrangements, and the results were checked against IGoR. In a later analysis, hypergeometric tests were used to score TCR-TCR, TCR-HLA and TCR-CMV co-occurrence, with a repertoire-size bias correction applied to TCR pairs. False discovery rates were estimated in a later analysis by permuting HLA or CMV assignments 20 times. In a later analysis, co-occurring TCRs were grouped using DBSCAN, and TCRdist sequence similarity was added for clustering within HLA-allele-positive subsets. For co-occurrence clustering, repertoires with fewer than 30,000 or more than 120,000 public chains were excluded, along with five repertoires with anomalous nucleotide sharing. TCRdb limited this immuneACCESS table to in-frame rearrangements with V and J called. A share of clones is missing; checked studies link under half to unresolved V genes, and the rest is unexplained. The V and J calls and clone size come from that table; D and trimming were worked out from the DNA. The sample table contains about 69,000 clones; only one count was recorded for more than 60% of them. The ten largest account for 13% to 15% of the sample.

Points on this clone: Its target antigen remains unknown. Base qualities were left out, and no much larger clone turns up one base away.

The cohort consisted of 600 to 750 healthy bone marrow donors. Cohort members were all nominally healthy when sampled, although unrecorded immune exposures were likely present. The donor was CMV seropositive and belonged to the group of 250 to 350 seropositive cohort members. A peripheral blood sample was provided by each donor, and peripheral blood mononuclear cells were used for TCR beta sequencing. Genomic DNA was extracted from the blood cell samples with the Qiagen DNeasy Blood Extraction Kit. Reading from cysteine to phenylalanine, the CDR3 counts 14 amino acids. This entry keeps only the CDR3 DNA: 42 bases, framed from base 1. In the germline V gene, CDR1 corresponds to SGHTS and CDR2 to YDEGEE. Trimming takes 0 bases off V and 4 bases off J; junction bases not matched to a gene: 2. Broader findings and caveats from the paper: Broadly in line with IMGT annotations, most TCR beta V segments showed up in productive rearrangements about 87% or about 30% of the time in an earlier analysis of around 600 of the donors. When HLA alleles, especially DR and DQ, strongly co-occurred, attributing TCR associations to individual alleles was difficult. Some IMGT-functional V segments, including TRBV6-2 and TRBV6-3, could not be distinguished by the 87-base-pair reads and were therefore excluded. An association between a missense DCLRE1C variant and V-gene and J-gene trimming of TCR beta chains was found in a later genetic analysis and replicated in an independent cohort. The classifier was reported to diagnose cytomegalovirus status with high specificity and sensitivity in both the original and validation cohorts. A further reported finding was that TCR beta sequences accurately predicted the HLA-A and HLA-B alleles for most subjects in the first cohort. The study gave a list of 150 to 200 TCR beta chains associated with cytomegalovirus. A group of highly shared sequence variants was considered likely to be a technical artifact of the sequencing pipeline. Presence/absence analyses assumed roughly uniform sequencing depth across donors, an assumption that may not hold. A later analysis found that TCR association rates varied across HLA loci, with DRB1 alleles showing the most associated TCRs and HLA-C alleles the fewest. Roughly 17 rarely observed V segments, including chromosome 9 orphons, were excluded from the earlier analysis of approximately 500 of the donors because counts were too low. Most TCR sequences were seen in very few donors, while some public TCRs were found in many individuals. This cohort had only TCR beta chains sequenced, and the lack of alpha or paired-chain data limited which features could be detected. A later analysis associated about 18,000 TCR beta sequences with specific HLA alleles at a false discovery rate of 0.05. The only immune exposure information available for the cohort was CMV serostatus. Compared with equally common non-associated chains, HLA-associated TCR beta chains in a later analysis were more clonally expanded and had lower generation probabilities. Correlated functional status among segregating V segments might reflect linkage disequilibrium, but an unknown experimental factor could not be ruled out. It was suggested by the authors that the approach could potentially be generalized to other disease states and immunological phenotypes. According to a later analysis, parvovirus B19, influenza, CMV and Epstein-Barr virus appeared linked to several top co-occurrence clusters. A later genetic analysis reported fewer N-insertions in productive TCRs among donors in an Asian-associated ancestry cluster than the roughly 670-donor mean. In vitro tests confirmed that a few of the cytomegalovirus-associated TCR beta chains recognize cytomegalovirus antigens. A later analysis found that most CMV-associated TCR beta chains appeared HLA-restricted, with HLA associations seemingly driven largely by CMV exposure. HLA typing was unavailable for some donors at each locus, so association tests used only the typed subset.

This sequence originates from a male donor in good health and CMV-seropositive. Input material: PBMCs. The chain is made from TRBV5-8 and TRBJ2-7, with TRBD1 identical over 9 junction bases. The CDR3 region: CASSLDRGRYEQYF. Here is the DNA: TGTGCCAGCAGCTTGGACAGGGGGCGGTACGAGCAGTACTTC.